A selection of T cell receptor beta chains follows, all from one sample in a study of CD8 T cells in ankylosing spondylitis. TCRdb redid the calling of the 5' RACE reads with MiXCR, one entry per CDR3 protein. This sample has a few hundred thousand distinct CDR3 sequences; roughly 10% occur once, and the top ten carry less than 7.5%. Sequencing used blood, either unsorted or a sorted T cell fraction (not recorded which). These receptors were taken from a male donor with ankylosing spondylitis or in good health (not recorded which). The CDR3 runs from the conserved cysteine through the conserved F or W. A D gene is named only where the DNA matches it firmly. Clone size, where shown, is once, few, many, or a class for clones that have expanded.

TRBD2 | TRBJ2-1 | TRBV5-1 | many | CASSSGALAGRHNEQFF | TGCGCCAGCAGCTCCGGCGCGCTAGCGGGTCGCCACAATGAGCAGTTCTTC
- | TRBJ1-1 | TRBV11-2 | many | CASSLTGDTEAFF | TGTGCCAGCAGCTTAACGGGGGACACTGAAGCTTTCTTT
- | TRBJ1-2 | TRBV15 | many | CATTPFVDADYGYTF | TGTGCCACCACCCCATTCGTGGACGCAGACTATGGCTACACCTTC
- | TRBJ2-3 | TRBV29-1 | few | CSVEVGKGAKDTQYF | TGCAGCGTTGAAGTTGGCAAGGGAGCAAAAGATACGCAGTATTTT
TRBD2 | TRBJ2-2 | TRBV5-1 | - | CASSLYASGNTGELFF | TGCGCCAGCAGCTTGTACGCTAGCGGAAACACCGGGGAGCTGTTTTTT
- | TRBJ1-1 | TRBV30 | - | CAWQREGNTEAFF | TGTGCCTGGCAGAGAGAAGGGAACACTGAAGCTTTCTTT
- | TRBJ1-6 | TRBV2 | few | CASWVVSDSPLHF | TGTGCCAGCTGGGTGGTCTCTGATTCACCCCTCCACTTT
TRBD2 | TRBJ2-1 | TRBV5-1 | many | CASSLGTSGSNEQFF | TGCGCCAGCAGCTTGGGTACTAGCGGGAGTAATGAGCAGTTCTTC
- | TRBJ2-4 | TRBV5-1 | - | CASSLGSNTGIQYF | TGCGCCAGCAGCTTAGGGTCGAACACTGGCATTCAGTACTTC
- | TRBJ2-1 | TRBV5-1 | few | CASSLEGSLYNEQFF | TGCGCCAGCAGCTTGGAAGGTTCTCTCTACAATGAGCAGTTCTTC
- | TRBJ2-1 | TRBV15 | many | CATSRRQSSRSYNEQFF | TGTGCCACCAGCAGAAGGCAGTCAAGCAGGTCCTACAATGAGCAGTTCTTC
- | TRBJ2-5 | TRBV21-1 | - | CASSAGLAGESYQETQYF | TGTGCCAGCAGCGCGGGACTAGCGGGAGAATCGTACCAAGAGACCCAGTACTTC
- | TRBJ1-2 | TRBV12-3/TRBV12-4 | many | CASSLVWGGPYGYTF | TGTGCCAGCAGTTTGGTTTGGGGGGGACCCTATGGCTACACCTTC
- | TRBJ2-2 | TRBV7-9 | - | CTSSLEGVGELFF | TGTACCAGCAGCCTCGAAGGTGTCGGGGAGCTGTTTTTT
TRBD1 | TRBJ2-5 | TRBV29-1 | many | CSGRDRVQETQYF | TGCAGCGGCCGGGACAGGGTCCAAGAGACCCAGTACTTC
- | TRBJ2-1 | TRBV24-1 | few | CATSDLGDEQFF | TGTGCCACCAGTGATTTGGGGGATGAGCAGTTCTTC
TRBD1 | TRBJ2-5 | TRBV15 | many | CATSLNPGQEETQYF | TGTGCCACCAGCCTCAACCCGGGACAGGAAGAGACCCAGTACTTC
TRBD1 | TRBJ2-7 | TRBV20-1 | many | CSARTGTASYLYEQYF | TGCAGTGCTAGAACAGGGACAGCCTCCTACCTCTACGAGCAGTACTTC
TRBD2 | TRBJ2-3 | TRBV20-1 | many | CSALRRGGPGTDTQYF | TGCAGTGCTTTACGGCGGGGGGGCCCTGGCACAGATACGCAGTATTTT
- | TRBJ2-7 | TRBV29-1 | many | CSAHISEDEQYF | TGCAGCGCTCACATCTCGGAGGACGAGCAGTACTTC
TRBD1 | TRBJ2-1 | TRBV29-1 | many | CSVEGVTGGDEQFF | TGCAGCGTTGAGGGGGTCACAGGGGGCGATGAGCAGTTCTTC
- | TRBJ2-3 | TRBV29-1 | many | CSVEEGWKDTQYF | TGCAGCGTTGAAGAGGGGTGGAAAGATACGCAGTATTTT
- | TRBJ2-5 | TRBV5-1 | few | CASSANPGVETQYF | TGCGCCAGCAGCGCGAATCCAGGCGTGGAGACCCAGTACTTC
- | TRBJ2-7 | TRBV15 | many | CATSRGGETYEQYF | TGTGCCACCAGCAGAGGCGGGGAGACCTACGAGCAGTACTTC
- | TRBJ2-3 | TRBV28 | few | CASSLWQGLTDTQYF | TGTGCCAGCAGTTTATGGCAGGGTTTGACAGATACGCAGTATTTT
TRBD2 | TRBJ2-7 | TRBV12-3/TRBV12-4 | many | CASSTWGLAVSYEQYF | TGTGCCAGCAGTACTTGGGGACTAGCGGTCTCCTACGAGCAGTACTTC
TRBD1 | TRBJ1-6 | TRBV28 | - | CASSLKTGVNSPLHF | TGTGCCAGCAGTTTGAAGACAGGGGTTAATTCACCCCTCCACTTT
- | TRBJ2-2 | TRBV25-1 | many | CASSDPGLNTGELFF | TGTGCCAGCAGTGACCCTGGACTGAACACCGGGGAGCTGTTTTTT
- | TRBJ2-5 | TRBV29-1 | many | CSVEAGQWGETQYF | TGCAGCGTTGAAGCCGGACAGTGGGGGGAGACCCAGTACTTC
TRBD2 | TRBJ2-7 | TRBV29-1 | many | CSVEDREAEQYF | TGCAGCGTTGAAGATCGGGAGGCCGAGCAGTACTTC
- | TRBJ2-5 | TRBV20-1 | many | CSAGHRGLQETQYF | TGCAGTGCAGGACACCGCGGCCTTCAAGAGACCCAGTACTTC
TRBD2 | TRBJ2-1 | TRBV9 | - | CASSVNGRDEQFF | TGTGCCAGCAGCGTAAACGGGAGGGATGAGCAGTTCTTC
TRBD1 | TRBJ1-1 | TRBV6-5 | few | CASSYEGAGTEAFF | TGTGCCAGCAGTTATGAGGGGGCGGGCACTGAAGCTTTCTTT
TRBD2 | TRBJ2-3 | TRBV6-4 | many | CASSELAGSTDTQYF | TGTGCCAGCAGTGAATTAGCGGGATCCACAGATACGCAGTATTTT
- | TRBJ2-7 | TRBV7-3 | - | CASSLTPSYEQYF | TGTGCCAGCAGCTTAACCCCTTCCTACGAGCAGTACTTC
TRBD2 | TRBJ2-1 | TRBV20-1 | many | CSSSGAYNEQFF | TGCAGCTCTAGCGGGGCCTACAATGAGCAGTTCTTC
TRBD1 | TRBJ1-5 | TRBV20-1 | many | CSASTGVEPPSNQPQHF | TGCAGTGCCTCGACAGGGGTCGAACCTCCTAGCAATCAGCCCCAGCATTTT
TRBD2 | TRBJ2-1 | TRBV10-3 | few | CAISESWAGGHNEQFF | TGTGCCATCAGTGAGTCGTGGGCGGGAGGGCACAATGAGCAGTTCTTC
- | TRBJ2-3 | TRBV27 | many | CASKAKTDTQYF | TGTGCCAGCAAAGCCAAGACAGATACGCAGTATTTT
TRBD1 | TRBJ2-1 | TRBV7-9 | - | CASSLVLGQGGEQFF | TGTGCCAGCAGCTTAGTTCTGGGACAGGGCGGTGAGCAGTTCTTC
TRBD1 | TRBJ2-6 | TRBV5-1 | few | CASSSSGTGGNTVAGANVLTF | TGCGCCAGCAGCTCTTCCGGGACAGGGGGCAATACTGTCGCTGGGGCCAACGTCCTGACTTTC
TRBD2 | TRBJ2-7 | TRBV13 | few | CASSLGGLADQSAYEQYF | TGTGCCAGCAGCTTAGGGGGACTAGCGGACCAATCTGCCTACGAGCAGTACTTC
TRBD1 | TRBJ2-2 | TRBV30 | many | CAWIEGTGVYTGELFF | TGTGCCTGGATCGAAGGGACAGGGGTGTACACCGGGGAGCTGTTTTTT
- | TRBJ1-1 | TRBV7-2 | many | CASSLRQMNTEAFF | TGTGCCAGCAGCCTCAGACAGATGAACACTGAAGCTTTCTTT
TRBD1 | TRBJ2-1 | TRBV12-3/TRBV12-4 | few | CASSLVSGQGHREQFF | TGTGCCAGCAGTTTAGTCTCGGGACAGGGCCACCGAGAGCAGTTCTTC
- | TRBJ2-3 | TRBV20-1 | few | CSAPGPGTDTQYF | TGCAGTGCTCCGGGACCGGGCACAGATACGCAGTATTTT
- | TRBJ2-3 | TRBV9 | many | CASSVGPSTDTQYF | TGTGCCAGCAGCGTAGGTCCCAGCACAGATACGCAGTATTTT
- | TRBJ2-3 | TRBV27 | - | CASSLVIAAGQYF | TGTGCCAGCAGTTTAGTCATAGCGGCAGGGCAGTATTTT
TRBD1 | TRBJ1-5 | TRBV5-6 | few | CASSLGQDFNQPQHF | TGTGCCAGCAGCCTGGGACAGGACTTCAATCAGCCCCAGCATTTT
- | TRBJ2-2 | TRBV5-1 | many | CASTSGEDTGELFF | TGCGCCAGCACCTCAGGAGAGGACACCGGGGAGCTGTTTTTT
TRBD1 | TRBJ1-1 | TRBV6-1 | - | CASSAKTGTDTEAFF | TGTGCCAGCAGTGCTAAGACAGGGACCGACACTGAAGCTTTCTTT
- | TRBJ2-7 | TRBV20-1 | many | CSGRSKDFSYEQYF | TGCAGTGGCAGGTCCAAGGACTTCTCCTACGAGCAGTACTTC
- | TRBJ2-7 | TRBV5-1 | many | CASSIGHSYEQYF | TGCGCCAGCAGCATCGGCCATTCCTACGAGCAGTACTTC
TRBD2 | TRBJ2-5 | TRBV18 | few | CASSPSTGGQETQYF | TGTGCCAGCTCACCTTCGACGGGGGGCCAAGAGACCCAGTACTTC
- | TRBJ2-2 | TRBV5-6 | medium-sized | CASSFYRGTGELFF | TGTGCCAGCAGCTTTTATAGGGGAACCGGGGAGCTGTTTTTT
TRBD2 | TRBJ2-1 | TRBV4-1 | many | CASSQTWLAGVWQFF | TGCGCCAGCTCACAAACGTGGCTAGCGGGAGTTTGGCAGTTCTTC
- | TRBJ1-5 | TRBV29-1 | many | CSVRTTENQPQHF | TGCAGCGTTCGGACAACCGAAAATCAGCCCCAGCATTTT
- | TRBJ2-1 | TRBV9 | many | CASSLSANEQFF | TGTGCCAGCAGCCTATCGGCCAATGAGCAGTTCTTC
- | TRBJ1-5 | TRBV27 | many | CASSLSPTVNQPQHF | TGTGCCAGCAGTTTGAGCCCCACAGTAAATCAGCCCCAGCATTTT
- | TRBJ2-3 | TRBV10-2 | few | CASSGILGGRDTQYF | TGCGCCAGCAGTGGGATTCTGGGGGGCAGAGATACGCAGTATTTT